One sample yielded the 14 T cell receptor beta chains listed below, sequenced in a study of T-cell reconstitution after alpha-beta-depleted transplantation in children. Unique molecular identifiers were used to barcode this TCRbeta library. MiXCR, run by TCRdb on the PCR reads, gives a single entry per CDR3 protein. The table has just under 250,000 distinct CDR3 sequences, over 20% seen once. Sample: PBMCs, taken before TCRalphabeta/CD19-depleted stem cell transplant. The receptors here all came from a girl aged 2-10 years with Fanconi anemia, due to receive a stem cell transplant.

This clonotype was observed a few times. The rearrangement joins TRBV9 to TRBJ2-7; either TRBD1 or TRBD2 may supply D (6 bases each). The length of the CDR3 is 15 residues. Trimming stripped 3 bases from V and 3 bases from J, with 16 bases between. Germline lookup yields CDR1 SGDLS and CDR2 YYNGEE. The CDR3, as DNA: TGTGCCAGCAGCGCGACAACAGGAGGGGGCTACGAGCAGTACTTC. This codes for CASSATTGGGYEQYF. Looking up the rest from reference TRBV9 and TRBJ2-7 gives the full variable domain: DSGVTQTPKHLITATGQRVTLRCSPRSGDLSVYWYQQSLDQGLQFLIQYYNGEERAKGNILERFSAQQFPDLHSELNLSSLELGDSALYFCASSATTGGGYEQYFGPGTRLTVT.

The chain employs TRBV29-1 and TRBJ2-3; the D is unclear. The CDR3 contains 13 residues. Germline CDR1 SQVTM, CDR2 ANQGSEA. V lost 3 bases and J 5 bases, leaving 12 bases between the germline ends. CDR3 bases: TGCAGCGTTGAGGGCCGCACAAGAGATACGCAGTATTTT. Protein product: CSVEGRTRDTQYF.

This clonotype has only a few counts. The rearrangement links TRBV20-1 to TRBJ2-5; D not resolved. CDR1 and CDR2 (germline): DFQATT, SNEGSKA (reference sequence). The V end was cut by 4 bases, the J end by 4 bases, with 7 bases between. The CDR3 covers 11 residues. CDR3 DNA: TGCAGTGCTATTTTCCGAGAGACCCAGTACTTC. The encoded protein is CSAIFRETQYF.

This clonotype was observed a handful of times. The chain employs TRBV6-1 and TRBJ2-7; 8 bases are shared with TRBD1. CDR3 length: 15 amino acids. V lost 5 bases, J lost 0 bases, and 6 bases stayed unmatched. Germline V CDR1 and CDR2: MNHNS, SASEGT. The CDR3 spells CASSPRDRGSYEQYF. CDR3 nucleotide sequence: TGTGCCAGCAGTCCCCGAGACAGGGGCTCCTACGAGCAGTACTTC.

This clonotype showed up many times. The chain carries TRBV5-1 and TRBJ2-7; maybe TRBD2 (6 bases). CDR1 and CDR2 from the germline V gene are SGHRS and YFSETQ. The V end was cut by 5 bases, the J end by 2 bases, with 20 bases between. The length of the CDR3 is 16 residues. CDR3 DNA: TGCGCCAGCAGATACGTTTTACGGGACTGGGCCTACGAGCAGTACTTC. It yields the protein CASRYVLRDWAYEQYF. The variable domain in full, completed from reference TRBV5-1 and TRBJ2-7, reads KAGVTQTPRYLIKTRGQQVTLSCSPISGHRSVSWYQQTPGQGLQFLFEYFSETQRNKGNFPGRFSGRQFSNSRSEMNVSTLELGDSALYLCASRYVLRDWAYEQYFGPGTRLTVT.

The rearrangement uses TRBV14 and TRBJ2-1, with 7 bases aligning to TRBD2. CDR3 size: 15 residues. J lost 6 bases, V lost 4 bases, and 9 bases had no gene match. CDR1 SGHDN and CDR2 FVKESK come from the germline V gene. The CDR3 region is CASSLLRGGGNEQFF. CDR3 DNA sequence: TGTGCCAGCAGCCTTTTGAGGGGCGGGGGCAATGAGCAGTTCTTC.

This clonotype was recorded at least ten times. The chain is built from TRBV20-1 and TRBJ2-7; unclear D gene. This CDR3 contains 14 residues. V was cut by 0 bases and J by 5 bases, with 14 bases left in between. CDR1 DFQATT and CDR2 SNEGSKA come from the germline V gene (reference sequence). The DNA for the CDR3 is TGCAGTGCTAGAGAAGTCAAGGGTTGGAACGAGCAGTACTTC. Protein sequence: CSAREVKGWNEQYF.

This clonotype was counted ten times or more. The rearrangement joins TRBV12-3 or TRBV12-4 to TRBJ2-3; D gene uncertain. CDR3 length: 10 residues. V lost 8 bases and J lost 2, with 2 bases in between. Written as DNA, the CDR3 is TGTGCCAGCGACACAGATACGCAGTATTTT. Residues: CASDTDTQYF.

This chain uses TRBV28 with TRBJ2-7; D might be TRBD1 (5 bases). Trimming pared 6 bases from V and 9 bases from J, leaving 18 bases between. CDR1 and CDR2 (germline): MDHEN, SYDVKM. The CDR3 has 13 residues. The CDR3 DNA reads TGTGCCAGCAGCCCCCATGACAGTCCATGGCAGTACTTC. The encoded protein is CASSPHDSPWQYF.

This clonotype was found many times. The J gene is TRBJ2-7, the V gene TRBV20-1; D gene ambiguous. CDR3 size: 15 residues. The ends were cut back, 0 bases at V and 6 bases at J, with 18 bases in the middle. Germline CDR1 is DFQATT and CDR2 is SNEGSKA (reference sequence). The CDR3 DNA sequence: TGCAGTGCTAGAGATTGGACGGAGAATCCCTCCGAGCAGTACTTC. It codes for CSARDWTENPSEQYF.

This clonotype was picked up many times. The V gene is TRBV5-1, the J gene TRBJ2-2, with 7 nucleotides matching TRBD1. The CDR3 contains 14 residues. CDR1 and CDR2 (germline): SGHRS, YFSETQ. With 1 base clipped from V and 4 bases from J, the junction kept 1 base outside the gene matches. Written as DNA, the CDR3 is TGCGCCAGCAGCTTGAGGGACAGCACCGGGGAGCTGTTTTTT. Translated, it gives CASSLRDSTGELFF. The variable domain in full, with the rest retrieved from reference TRBV5-1 and TRBJ2-2, is KAGVTQTPRYLIKTRGQQVTLSCSPISGHRSVSWYQQTPGQGLQFLFEYFSETQRNKGNFPGRFSGRQFSNSRSEMNVSTLELGDSALYLCASSLRDSTGELFFGEGSRLTVL.

The sample holds many counts of this clonotype. The V call is TRBV5-1, the J call TRBJ2-7; D gene unclear. The CDR3 spans 14 residues. Germline assignment: CDR1 SGHRS and CDR2 YFSETQ. V lost 4 bases, J lost 2 bases, and 13 bases lay in between. The CDR3 spells CASSPVTPTYEQYF. CDR3 DNA: TGCGCCAGCAGCCCTGTGACACCAACCTACGAGCAGTACTTC.

The chain uses TRBV4-2 and TRBJ2-4; possibly TRBD2 for D (6 bases). With 0 bases removed from V and 5 bases from J, the gap between germline ends came to 11 bases. The CDR3 is 15 amino acids. Germline CDR1 and CDR2: LGHNA and YNFKEQ. The CDR3 DNA reads TGTGCCAGCAGCCAAGATCCTAGCGCCGAAAACATTCAGTACTTC. Protein: CASSQDPSAENIQYF.

This clonotype has only a few counts. The CDR3 region is CASSEYGTGEAEQYF. CDR3 bases: TGTGCCAGCAGTGAATATGGGACAGGGGAGGCCGAGCAGTACTTC. The J gene is TRBJ2-7, the V gene TRBV25-1, with 10 positions matching TRBD1. The V and J ends lost 0 bases and 6 bases, in that order; junction bases with no gene match: 5. Per germline, CDR1 MGHDK and CDR2 SYGVNS. The CDR3 covers 15 residues.